The clone carrying this T cell receptor beta chain was recorded at least ten times. Its antigen is currently unknown. The entry originates in a study of beta chain features in type 1 diabetes. There are 15 residues in the CDR3. The junction had 3 bases not matched to a gene; V was cut back by 4 bases and J by 1 base. Germline V gene sequence: CDR1 SEHNR, CDR2 FQNEAQ (reference sequence). Every bit of the isolated RNA underwent reverse transcription, so sequencing read expressed TCRB transcripts. The method was immunoSEQ multiplex PCR; TCRdb's version includes in-frame clones alone and lacks a portion of them. The sample carries hundreds of thousands of clones, roughly 11% recorded once. Study-level findings and limits: Whether TCRB rearrangement is influenced by HLA type was left unresolved in this analysis.

The J gene is TRBJ2-3, the V gene TRBV7-9; TRBD2 matches 9 bases. The sequence was obtained from a woman aged 18-29 years in good health. The sequencing input was naive CD4+ T cells from blood. The CDR3 reads CASSSLAGRTDTQYF. In DNA form, the CDR3 reads TGTGCCAGCAGCTCGCTAGCGGGACGCACAGATACGCAGTATTTT.